Each of the 2 T cell receptor beta chains below was sequenced from the same sample in a study of blood T cell repertoires in COVID-19. The assay was immunoSEQ multiplex PCR, and TCRdb's table has in-frame clones only and misses some. The sample has under 300,000 clones, approximately 92% seen once. Sequencing was performed on PBMCs or T cells enriched from blood (not recorded which). The receptor source for this set is a woman under 30 who had recovered from COVID-19.

This chain joins TRBV6-1 and TRBJ2-3; possible D gene TRBD2, 6 bases. Germline V CDR1 and CDR2: MNHNS, SASEGT. V was shortened by 3 bases and J by 3 bases, with 13 bases between the two germline ends. The CDR3 consists of 15 residues. CDR3 region: CASSEPGVSTDTQYF. CDR3 nucleotides: TGTGCCAGCAGTGAGCCGGGAGTAAGTACAGATACGCAGTATTTT.

The rearrangement uses TRBV5-1 and TRBJ1-1; TRBD1 is a possible D gene (5 bases). Per the germline V gene, CDR1 is SGHRS and CDR2 is YFSETQ. The V end lost 3 bases, the J end lost 0 bases, and 9 bases lay between the germline ends. CDR3 length: 14 amino acids. In DNA, the CDR3 is TGCGCCAGCAGCTCCCGACAGTTGAACACTGAAGCTTTCTTT. This codes for CASSSRQLNTEAFF.